This entry lists 5 T cell receptor beta chains sequenced from one sample in a study of T cells in Graves' hyperthyroidism and ophthalmopathy. RNA transcripts were the template for amplifying TCR beta CDR3 regions. The TCR CDR3 was amplified in a first-round RT-PCR using the HTBI primer set. TCRdb used MiXCR to reprocess the multiplex PCR reads, holding one entry per CDR3 protein. The sample lists hundreds of thousands of distinct CDR3 sequences; around 22% were seen once. Material for sequencing was blood. These receptors were collected from a man aged 25 to 40 with Graves' ophthalmopathy.

This clonotype occurred many times. V gene TRBV11-3 combines with J gene TRBJ2-3, with D unclear. The CDR3 runs 16 residues. The V end lost 3 bases, the J end lost 0 bases, and 13 bases lay between the germline ends. Per germline, CDR1 SGHNT and CDR2 YENEEA. The DNA for the CDR3 is TGTGCCAGCAGCTTTAATCGGGCCCCAAGCACAGATACGCAGTATTTT. Amino acid sequence: CASSFNRAPSTDTQYF.

This clonotype was counted ten times or more. The rearrangement joins TRBV12-3 or TRBV12-4 to TRBJ2-3, with 12 nucleotides matching TRBD2. J was trimmed by 6 bases and V by 3 bases; bases with no gene match: 7. The CDR3 consists of 16 residues. Here the CDR3 reads CASSFPPSGRADTQYF. For the CDR3, the DNA is TGTGCCAGCAGTTTCCCCCCTAGCGGGAGGGCGGATACGCAGTATTTT.

The J gene is TRBJ2-3, the V gene TRBV29-1; D remains ambiguous. The CDR3 runs 10 residues. V gave up 8 bases and J gave up 6 bases, with 9 bases separating them. Germline assignment: CDR1 SQVTM and CDR2 ANQGSEA. The CDR3 DNA reads TGCAGCACCCCCGGGGATACGCAGTATTTT. Residues: CSTPGDTQYF.

The gene calls are TRBV6-2 or TRBV6-3 and TRBJ2-7; the D gene is possibly TRBD1 (5 bases). CDR3 size: 15 residues. CDR1 is MNHEY, CDR2 SVGEGT, per germline. Trimming removed 0 bases from V and 3 bases from J, with 12 bases in between. The CDR3 DNA sequence: TGTGCCAGCAGTTACTCCAGGGTCATCAACTACGAGCAGTACTTC. Protein: CASSYSRVINYEQYF.

The V gene is TRBV7-9, the J gene TRBJ2-7; no firm D call. Trimming stripped 4 bases from V and 5 bases from J, with 18 bases between. CDR1 and CDR2 (germline): SEHNR, FQNEAQ (reference sequence). CDR3 size: 15 residues. CDR3 loop: CASSYGSGFPNEQYF. CDR3 nucleotide sequence: TGTGCCAGCAGCTACGGGTCCGGCTTCCCGAACGAGCAGTACTTC.